This TCR beta chain was retrieved from a study of blood T cells in healthy people across ages. Caucasian, healthy and from Russia, the donors were aged between about 6 and 90. For the second PCR, which ran for 7 to 11 cycles, a sample-barcoded 5' primer and a J-beta primer mix were used. MiXCR, run by TCRdb on the 5' RACE reads, gives a single entry per CDR3 protein. The sample has some 760,000 distinct CDR3 sequences, 25% seen once. Germline V gene data show CDR1 as SGHRS and CDR2 as YFSETQ. This CDR3 is built from 15 residues. With 4 bases removed from V and 0 bases from J, the gap between germline ends came to 10 bases. These sequences were also reported in another study, on T cells of mothers and their children.

J is TRBJ2-2 and V is TRBV5-1; D might be TRBD2 (5 bases). This clonotype was sampled from a boy between 10 and 17 years old in good health. The sequenced sample consisted of blood. The CDR3 coding sequence is TGCGCCAGCAGCGCCCGAGGGACGAACACCGGGGAGCTGTTTTTT. Its translation: CASSARGTNTGELFF. Filled out from reference TRBV5-1 and TRBJ2-2, the complete variable domain reads KAGVTQTPRYLIKTRGQQVTLSCSPISGHRSVSWYQQTPGQGLQFLFEYFSETQRNKGNFPGRFSGRQFSNSRSEMNVSTLELGDSALYLCASSARGTNTGELFFGEGSRLTVL.